This is a list of T cell receptor beta chains from one sample in a study of cytomegalovirus exposure and HLA in healthy donors. The repertoire was sequenced with immunoSEQ multiplex PCR; TCRdb's copy has only in-frame clones and lacks some. This table has some 110,000 clones, around nine tenths appearing once. Specimen: PBMCs. The receptors were gathered from a man aged 18 to 35 in good health and CMV-seropositive. Both conserved end residues are part of each CDR3. Each record gives: clone size, V gene, D gene, J gene, CDR3 protein, CDR3 DNA. D genes are given only for firm matches. Clone size appears in some rows only: once, few, many, or a class for an expanded clone.

abundance: .; v_gene: TRBV5-1; d_gene: TRBD2; j_gene: TRBJ2-1; CDR3aa: CASSLGGTSGASSYNEQFF; CDR3nt: TGCGCCAGCAGCTTGGGAGGGACTAGCGGGGCGAGCTCCTACAATGAGCAGTTCTTC
abundance: once; v_gene: TRBV18; d_gene: TRBD2; j_gene: TRBJ2-1; CDR3aa: CASSPRLAGDYNEQFF; CDR3nt: TGTGCCAGCTCCCCAAGACTAGCGGGGGACTACAATGAGCAGTTCTTC
abundance: .; v_gene: TRBV13; d_gene: TRBD1; j_gene: TRBJ1-3; CDR3aa: CASNYGGQGARNTIYF; CDR3nt: TGTGCCAGCAACTACGGTGGACAGGGGGCGCGGAACACCATATATTTT
abundance: few; v_gene: TRBV25-1; d_gene: .; j_gene: TRBJ1-1; CDR3aa: CASSESFGVAGTEAFF; CDR3nt: TGTGCCAGCAGTGAAAGCTTCGGGGTCGCTGGCACTGAAGCTTTCTTT
abundance: .; v_gene: TRBV15; d_gene: .; j_gene: TRBJ2-1; CDR3aa: CATSRDSPQNNEQFF; CDR3nt: TGTGCCACCAGCAGAGATTCACCACAGAACAATGAGCAGTTCTTC
abundance: .; v_gene: TRBV4-2; d_gene: .; j_gene: TRBJ2-3; CDR3aa: CASSQDPPGETGTDTQYF; CDR3nt: TGTGCCAGCAGCCAAGACCCCCCCGGAGAGACCGGCACAGATACGCAGTATTTT
abundance: .; v_gene: TRBV4-1; d_gene: .; j_gene: TRBJ1-3; CDR3aa: CASSLNSFSGNTIYF; CDR3nt: TGCGCCAGCAGCCTCAACAGTTTCTCTGGAAACACCATATATTTT
abundance: .; v_gene: TRBV5-4; d_gene: TRBD2; j_gene: TRBJ2-7; CDR3aa: CASSLGGLAGFPSEQYF; CDR3nt: TGTGCCAGCAGCTTGGGCGGACTAGCGGGGTTCCCTTCCGAGCAGTACTTC
abundance: .; v_gene: TRBV19; d_gene: .; j_gene: TRBJ1-2; CDR3aa: CASSIAGTRSVYGYTF; CDR3nt: TGTGCCAGTAGTATAGCTGGGACTCGCTCCGTCTATGGCTACACCTTC
abundance: .; v_gene: TRBV2; d_gene: .; j_gene: TRBJ1-2; CDR3aa: CASSEEGRGLVDGYTF; CDR3nt: TGTGCCAGCAGTGAAGAGGGCAGGGGTTTGGTGGATGGCTACACCTTC
abundance: .; v_gene: TRBV14; d_gene: TRBD2; j_gene: TRBJ2-1; CDR3aa: CASSRSGLAGYEQFF; CDR3nt: TGTGCCAGCAGCCGCTCGGGACTAGCGGGATATGAGCAGTTCTTC
abundance: once; v_gene: TRBV10-2; d_gene: TRBD1; j_gene: TRBJ1-6; CDR3aa: CASRPGTGLLPLHF; CDR3nt: TGCGCCAGCAGGCCCGGGACAGGCCTCTTGCCCCTCCACTTT
abundance: .; v_gene: TRBV2; d_gene: .; j_gene: TRBJ1-1; CDR3aa: CASSEAHSYTEAFF; CDR3nt: TGTGCCAGCAGTGAAGCCCACAGCTACACTGAAGCTTTCTTT
abundance: .; v_gene: TRBV4-2; d_gene: .; j_gene: TRBJ2-5; CDR3aa: CASSQGWRETQYF; CDR3nt: TGTGCCAGCAGCCAAGGTTGGAGAGAGACCCAGTACTTC
abundance: .; v_gene: TRBV20-1; d_gene: .; j_gene: TRBJ2-1; CDR3aa: CSARHSNEQFF; CDR3nt: TGCAGTGCTAGACACTCCAATGAGCAGTTCTTC
abundance: few; v_gene: TRBV5-6; d_gene: TRBD1; j_gene: TRBJ2-7; CDR3aa: CASSFKDRESPVQYF; CDR3nt: TGTGCCAGCAGCTTCAAGGACAGGGAATCGCCCGTGCAGTACTTC
abundance: few; v_gene: TRBV7-9; d_gene: .; j_gene: TRBJ1-2; CDR3aa: CAGTRQADYGYTF; CDR3nt: TGTGCCGGAACGCGACAGGCCGACTATGGCTACACCTTC
abundance: medium-sized; v_gene: TRBV6-4; d_gene: .; j_gene: TRBJ1-6; CDR3aa: CASSDKGENSPLHF; CDR3nt: TGTGCCAGCAGTGACAAGGGAGAAAATTCACCCCTCCACTTT
abundance: few; v_gene: TRBV6-6; d_gene: TRBD2; j_gene: TRBJ2-7; CDR3aa: CASSQGASGSYEQYF; CDR3nt: TGTGCCAGCAGTCAAGGGGCTAGCGGCTCCTACGAGCAGTACTTC
abundance: .; v_gene: TRBV27; d_gene: .; j_gene: TRBJ1-2; CDR3aa: CASSSTSRGGLGYTF; CDR3nt: TGTGCCAGCAGTTCTACCTCGAGAGGGGGATTAGGCTACACCTTC
abundance: .; v_gene: TRBV28; d_gene: TRBD1; j_gene: TRBJ1-2; CDR3aa: CASSPPAGQGAIGYTF; CDR3nt: TGTGCCAGCAGCCCGCCGGCGGGACAGGGGGCCATTGGCTACACCTTC
abundance: .; v_gene: TRBV6-5; d_gene: .; j_gene: TRBJ2-3; CDR3aa: CASSPGGRSTDTQYF; CDR3nt: TGTGCCAGCAGTCCAGGAGGGAGAAGCACAGATACGCAGTATTTT
abundance: .; v_gene: TRBV19; d_gene: TRBD2; j_gene: TRBJ2-1; CDR3aa: CASRGGSSYNEQFF; CDR3nt: TGTGCCAGTCGCGGGGGGAGCTCCTACAATGAGCAGTTCTTC
abundance: .; v_gene: TRBV19; d_gene: .; j_gene: TRBJ2-2; CDR3aa: CASKEASTGELFF; CDR3nt: TGTGCCAGTAAGGAGGCGTCCACCGGGGAGCTGTTTTTT
abundance: .; v_gene: TRBV27; d_gene: .; j_gene: TRBJ1-5; CDR3aa: CASSLAPNQPQHF; CDR3nt: TGTGCCAGCAGTTTGGCACCCAATCAGCCCCAGCATTTT
abundance: .; v_gene: TRBV2; d_gene: .; j_gene: TRBJ1-4; CDR3aa: CASSLAVEKLFF; CDR3nt: TGTGCCAGCAGCCTGGCGGTAGAAAAACTGTTTTTT
abundance: .; v_gene: TRBV6-5; d_gene: TRBD2; j_gene: TRBJ2-1; CDR3aa: CASNVRLAGANEQFF; CDR3nt: TGTGCCAGCAACGTGAGACTAGCGGGGGCTAATGAGCAGTTCTTC
abundance: .; v_gene: TRBV4-3; d_gene: TRBD2; j_gene: TRBJ2-1; CDR3aa: CASSHQKSLAGGLNEQFF; CDR3nt: TGCGCCAGCAGCCATCAGAAAAGCTTAGCGGGGGGTCTCAATGAGCAGTTCTTC
abundance: .; v_gene: TRBV7-2; d_gene: .; j_gene: TRBJ1-5; CDR3aa: CASSLLWAPDQPQHF; CDR3nt: TGTGCCAGCAGCTTATTGTGGGCCCCGGATCAGCCCCAGCATTTT
abundance: .; v_gene: TRBV6-1; d_gene: TRBD1; j_gene: TRBJ1-3; CDR3aa: CASSEGTGYRDDSGNTIYF; CDR3nt: TGTGCCAGCAGTGAAGGGACAGGGTACCGTGACGACTCTGGAAACACCATATATTTT
abundance: .; v_gene: TRBV7-2; d_gene: .; j_gene: TRBJ1-1; CDR3aa: CASKGQRDTEAFF; CDR3nt: TGTGCCAGCAAAGGACAGCGAGACACTGAAGCTTTCTTT
abundance: .; v_gene: TRBV15; d_gene: TRBD1; j_gene: TRBJ2-6; CDR3aa: CATSRVAGGSGANVLTF; CDR3nt: TGTGCCACCAGCAGAGTGGCAGGGGGCTCTGGGGCCAACGTCCTGACTTTC
abundance: .; v_gene: TRBV5-1; d_gene: TRBD1; j_gene: TRBJ1-2; CDR3aa: CASSLRQGTNYGYTF; CDR3nt: TGCGCCAGCAGCTTACGACAGGGGACTAACTATGGCTACACCTTC
abundance: .; v_gene: TRBV11-2; d_gene: TRBD2; j_gene: TRBJ2-1; CDR3aa: CASSLGLAGFGYNEQFF; CDR3nt: TGTGCCAGCAGCTTAGGCCTAGCGGGGTTCGGTTACAATGAGCAGTTCTTC
abundance: .; v_gene: TRBV5-5; d_gene: .; j_gene: TRBJ1-4; CDR3aa: CASSLDRASEKLFF; CDR3nt: TGTGCCAGCAGCTTGGACAGGGCAAGTGAAAAACTGTTTTTT
abundance: .; v_gene: TRBV4-2; d_gene: .; j_gene: TRBJ1-2; CDR3aa: CASSQVNRPDGYTF; CDR3nt: TGTGCCAGCAGCCAAGTCAACAGGCCCGATGGCTACACCTTC
abundance: .; v_gene: TRBV4-2; d_gene: .; j_gene: TRBJ1-1; CDR3aa: CASSQDFSWAFF; CDR3nt: TGTGCCAGCAGCCAAGATTTTAGTTGGGCTTTCTTT
abundance: .; v_gene: TRBV28; d_gene: .; j_gene: TRBJ2-7; CDR3aa: CASSNREGTPALLSSYEQYF; CDR3nt: TGTGCCAGCAGTAACAGGGAAGGGACCCCTGCCCTCCTTAGCTCCTACGAGCAGTACTTC
abundance: .; v_gene: TRBV29-1; d_gene: .; j_gene: TRBJ2-7; CDR3aa: CSVWNRSYSYEQYF; CDR3nt: TGCAGCGTTTGGAACAGGTCCTACTCCTACGAGCAGTACTTC
abundance: .; v_gene: TRBV7-9; d_gene: .; j_gene: TRBJ2-7; CDR3aa: CASSLGPQTYEQYF; CDR3nt: TGTGCCAGCAGCTTAGGTCCCCAGACCTACGAGCAGTACTTC
abundance: .; v_gene: TRBV5-1; d_gene: TRBD1; j_gene: TRBJ1-1; CDR3aa: CASSAQGVRTEAFF; CDR3nt: TGCGCCAGCAGCGCACAGGGGGTAAGGACTGAAGCTTTCTTT
abundance: .; v_gene: TRBV30; d_gene: .; j_gene: TRBJ1-2; CDR3aa: CAWSLVGDPRLGRGYTF; CDR3nt: TGTGCCTGGAGTTTGGTCGGAGACCCCCGACTCGGCCGGGGCTACACCTTC